This entry describes one TCR beta chain. The data originate from a study of blood T cell repertoires in COVID-19. Study at large: The samples span acute and convalescent COVID-19 from the United States, Italy and Spain. Sources were T cells, B-cell-depleted T cells, or PBMCs; the material itself was cDNA or gDNA.

V lost 0 bases to trimming and J lost 1 base, with 10 bases between them. CDR3 length: 16 amino acids. Germline CDR1 and CDR2: LGHNA and YNFKEQ. Per the authors' pipeline: The assay estimated nucleated cells by amplifying reference gene primers. This table comes from immunoSEQ multiplex PCR, and its TCRdb copy is limited to in-frame clones, with some not included. That table supplies the V and J calls and clone size; D and trimming were determined from the DNA. The data contain about 180,000 clones, roughly nine tenths of them singletons. The J gene is TRBJ2-1, the V gene TRBV4-2, with D maybe TRBD2 (5 bases). The TCR sequence derives from a man younger than 30 who had recovered from COVID-19. Input material: peripheral blood. The DNA of the CDR3 is TGTGCCAGCAGCCAAGAAATAGCGTCATCCTACAATGAGCAGTTCTTC. It translates to CASSQEIASSYNEQFF.